These 28 T cell receptor beta chains share one sample of origin, sequenced in a study of blood T cell repertoires in COVID-19. The table came from immunoSEQ multiplex PCR; TCRdb's copy has only in-frame clones and leaves some out. The sample yields over 45,000 clones, more than 75% seen once. The sample taken for sequencing was peripheral blood. The receptors derive from a man aged 60 to 69 with acute or convalescent COVID-19.

The V and J genes are TRBV18 and TRBJ2-3; D gene uncertain. The CDR3 is 15 amino acids. Germline assignment: CDR1 KGHSH and CDR2 LQKENI. V was cut by 5 bases and J by 9 bases, with 21 bases left in between. For the CDR3, the DNA is TGTGCCAGCTCATCGGTGCCAGCGCCCACAAACACGCAGTATTTT. Protein sequence: CASSSVPAPTNTQYF.

This rearrangement joins TRBV27 to TRBJ2-1; 11 nucleotides agree with TRBD2. V was clipped by 11 bases and J by 10 bases; unmatched bases: 7. Germline CDR1 is MNHEY and CDR2 is SMNVEV (reference sequence). The CDR3 runs to 12 residues. The CDR3 nucleotides are TGTGCCGCGGGACTAGCGGCCAGGGAGCAGTTCTTC. This sequence encodes CAAGLAAREQFF.

The chain couples TRBV7-8 to TRBJ2-1, with 10 bases lining up with TRBD2. Trimming took 1 base from V and 8 from J; bases not matched to a gene: 8. The CDR3 consists of 16 residues. Per the germline V gene, CDR1 is SGHVS and CDR2 is FQNEAQ. The chain's CDR3 is CASSLGTAGGRDEQFF. The CDR3 DNA reads TGTGCCAGCAGCTTAGGGACAGCGGGGGGGCGGGATGAGCAGTTCTTC.

V is TRBV28 and J is TRBJ2-7; 7 bases align to TRBD2. Trimming took 3 bases from V and 0 from J; bases not matched to a gene: 8. Germline-derived CDR1 and CDR2 are MDHEN and SYDVKM. The CDR3 has 16 amino acids. CDR3 sequence (DNA): TGTGCCAGCAGTTTGGGGAGGGCAGGGAGCTCCTACGAGCAGTACTTC. Protein sequence: CASSLGRAGSSYEQYF.

The sample holds one count of this clone. The V gene is TRBV5-1, the J gene TRBJ2-7, with 7 nucleotides matching TRBD1. The J segment lost 5 bases and the V segment lost 6 bases, leaving 11 bases of the junction unmatched. There are 14 residues in the CDR3. CDR1 is SGHRS and CDR2 is YFSETQ in the germline V gene. The CDR3 sequence: CASNVQGPNNEQYF. The CDR3 DNA reads TGCGCCAGCAATGTACAGGGGCCTAACAACGAGCAGTACTTC. The variable domain in full, completed from reference TRBV5-1 and TRBJ2-7, reads KAGVTQTPRYLIKTRGQQVTLSCSPISGHRSVSWYQQTPGQGLQFLFEYFSETQRNKGNFPGRFSGRQFSNSRSEMNVSTLELGDSALYLCASNVQGPNNEQYFGPGTRLTVT.

V gene TRBV7-2 combines with J gene TRBJ1-3; tentatively, D is TRBD1 (6 bases). V gave up 5 bases and J gave up 2 bases, with 10 bases separating them. The CDR3 runs to 14 residues. The germline gives CDR1 SGHTA, CDR2 FQGNSA. As DNA, the CDR3 is TGTGCCAGCAGCGTCACAGGGCCTGGAAACACCATATATTTT. Translating it yields CASSVTGPGNTIYF.

The gene calls are TRBV6-5 and TRBJ1-4; tentative D call: TRBD1 (5 bases). The V end lost 0 bases, the J end lost 8 bases, and 16 bases lay between the germline ends. The CDR3 covers 16 residues. CDR1 is MNHEY and CDR2 is SVGAGI in the germline V gene. The CDR3 protein is CASSYSKAGRGEKLFF. CDR3 sequence (DNA): TGTGCCAGCAGTTACTCGAAGGCAGGGCGTGGAGAAAAACTGTTTTTT.

The chain combines TRBV5-1 with TRBJ1-6; D is uncertain. The CDR3 is 15 amino acids. Between the trimmed V and J ends, which lost 3 bases and 4 bases, there was a span of 11 bases. The germline V gene encodes CDR1 SGHRS and CDR2 YFSETQ. The CDR3 here is CASSWEGAYNSPLHF. In nucleotides, the CDR3 is TGCGCCAGCAGCTGGGAGGGAGCGTATAATTCACCCCTCCACTTT.

The chain carries TRBV28 and TRBJ2-5; D perhaps matches TRBD1 (6 bases). CDR1 is MDHEN and CDR2 is SYDVKM in the germline V gene. Deletions cut 10 bases from V and 1 base from J, with 25 bases between. CDR3 size: 17 residues. The CDR3 loop is CATLRVGAGASQETQYF. The CDR3 DNA sequence: TGTGCCACCTTGAGAGTGGGGGCAGGGGCTTCCCAAGAGACCCAGTACTTC.

V usage is TRBV27 and J usage is TRBJ1-5, with TRBD1 matching 10 bases. The CDR3 runs to 18 residues. Trimming took 1 base from V and 3 from J; bases not matched to a gene: 9. Germline-derived CDR1 and CDR2 are MNHEY and SMNVEV (reference sequence). The CDR3 DNA is TGTGCCAGCAGTTTATACGCCCCCGGGACAGGGGACAATCAGCCCCAGCATTTT. Its protein product is CASSLYAPGTGDNQPQHF.

The chain joins TRBV2 to TRBJ2-1; possibly TRBD1 for D (6 bases). This CDR3 is 13 amino acids long. V gave up 8 bases and J gave up 3 bases, with 11 bases separating them. Germline CDR1 reads SNHLY; CDR2 reads FYNNEI. CDR3 sequence reads: CASGQFSYNEQFF. The CDR3 bases are TGTGCCAGCGGACAGTTTAGCTACAATGAGCAGTTCTTC.

The chain uses TRBV4-2 and TRBJ1-2, with 9 bases matching TRBD1. The CDR3 runs 15 residues. V lost 3 bases, J lost 7 bases, and 9 bases stayed unmatched. Germline V gene data show CDR1 as LGHNA and CDR2 as YNFKEQ. The CDR3 here is CASSQGDRVSGGYTF. CDR3 sequence (DNA): TGTGCCAGCAGCCAGGGGGACAGGGTATCAGGTGGCTACACCTTC.

The CDR3 protein is CASSLAGRAVQETQYF. The CDR3 DNA reads TGTGCCAGCAGCTTAGCAGGGAGGGCCGTACAAGAGACCCAGTACTTC. The chain carries TRBV7-2 and TRBJ2-5, with 7 nucleotides matching TRBD2. The CDR3 loop spans 16 amino acids. Germline lookup yields CDR1 SGHTA and CDR2 FQGNSA. V gave up 0 bases and J gave up 2 bases; unmatched junction bases: 6.

The chain joins TRBV24-1 to TRBJ1-5, with no clear D. Per the germline V gene, CDR1 is KGHDR and CDR2 is SFDVKD. Trimming stripped 1 base from V and 4 bases from J, with 4 bases between. The CDR3 is 13 residues long. CDR3 sequence (DNA): TGTGCCACCAGTGATTTCGGGAATCAGCCCCAGCATTTT. Residues: CATSDFGNQPQHF.

This rearrangement joins TRBV30 to TRBJ2-1; 7 nucleotides agree with TRBD1. The CDR3 is 12 amino acids. The germline V gene has CDR1 GTSNPN and CDR2 SVGIG (reference sequence). The V segment lost 1 base and the J segment 8 bases; nucleotides outside the gene matches: 2. CDR3 DNA sequence: TGTGCCTGGAGTGAGACAGGGCATGAGCAGTTCTTC. It encodes CAWSETGHEQFF.

The chain carries TRBV11-1 and TRBJ2-2; D not resolved. This CDR3 has 15 residues. The V gene's germline CDR1 is SGHAT and CDR2 FQDESV (reference sequence). Trimming left V 5 bases short and J 0 bases short, with 10 bases between. The CDR3 nucleotides read TGTGCCAGCAGCCCCCATACATCGAACACCGGGGAGCTGTTTTTT. This sequence encodes CASSPHTSNTGELFF. Based on the CDR3 plus reference TRBV11-1 and TRBJ2-2, the full variable domain is EAEVAQSPRYKITEKSQAVAFWCDPISGHATLYWYRQILGQGPELLVQFQDESVVDDSQLPKDRFSAERLKGVDSTLKIQPAELGDSAMYLCASSPHTSNTGELFFGEGSRLTVL.

The chain is built from TRBV2 and TRBJ2-5, with D unclear. Between the trimmed V and J ends, which lost 6 bases and 5 bases, there was a span of 10 bases. This CDR3 spans 12 amino acids. The V gene's germline CDR1 is SNHLY and CDR2 FYNNEI. This CDR3 is CASRELGETQYF. For the CDR3, the DNA is TGTGCCAGCAGGGAGCTCGGGGAGACCCAGTACTTC.

In DNA, the CDR3 is TGTGCCAGCAGCGCGACAGGGACTCTATCACCCCTCCACTTT. Encoded protein: CASSATGTLSPLHF. The chain recombines TRBV9 with TRBJ1-6; TRBD1 aligns across 7 bases. J lost 10 bases, V lost 3 bases, and 7 bases had no gene match. The CDR3 spans 14 residues. Germline V gives CDR1 SGDLS, CDR2 YYNGEE.

There are a few counts of this clone. V is TRBV7-9 and J is TRBJ1-4; maybe TRBD1 (6 bases). Germline V CDR1 and CDR2: SEHNR, FQNEAQ (reference sequence). V lost 1 base and J lost 7, with 13 bases in between. There are 15 residues in the CDR3. CDR3 amino acids: CASSLGTGKGEKLFF. The CDR3 bases are TGTGCCAGCAGCTTAGGCACAGGGAAGGGTGAAAAACTGTTTTTT.

The CDR3 bases are TGTGCCAGCAGCTTAGGCGAGTACCAAGAGACCCAGTACTTC. Translation gives CASSLGEYQETQYF. V gene TRBV7-9 combines with J gene TRBJ2-5; D unresolved. The CDR3 has 14 amino acids. The V gene lost 1 base and the J gene lost 0 bases, with 6 bases spanning the gap. Per the germline V gene, CDR1 is SEHNR and CDR2 is FQNEAQ (reference sequence).

A few counts support this clone. The CDR3, as DNA: TGTGCCAGCACCCTGAACAGGGCCTACGAGCAGTACTTC. Encoded protein: CASTLNRAYEQYF. The V and J genes are TRBV7-9 and TRBJ2-7; perhaps TRBD1 as D (6 bases). This CDR3 region has 13 residues. V gave up 7 bases and J gave up 2 bases, with 12 bases separating them. Germline values: CDR1 SEHNR, CDR2 FQNEAQ (reference sequence). The full variable domain, in which reference TRBV7-9 and TRBJ2-7 provide the parts outside the CDR3, is DTGVSQNPRHKITKRGQNVTFRCDPISEHNRLYWYRQTLGQGPEFLTYFQNEAQLEKSRLLSDRFSAERPKGSFSTLEIQRTEQGDSAMYLCASTLNRAYEQYFGPGTRLTVT.

The V gene is TRBV28, the J gene TRBJ1-5; D might be TRBD1 (5 bases). Per germline, CDR1 MDHEN and CDR2 SYDVKM. This CDR3 comprises 14 residues. With 5 bases removed from V and 4 bases from J, the gap between germline ends came to 12 bases. CDR3 bases: TGTGCCAGCAGTGCGGGGGGTAGAAATCAGCCCCAGCATTTT. Translated: CASSAGGRNQPQHF.

This chain uses TRBV5-1 with TRBJ1-4, with D perhaps TRBD1 (5 bases). Trimming took 4 bases from V and 5 from J, leaving 15 bases between them. CDR3 length equals 15 residues. From germline, CDR1 is SGHRS and CDR2 YFSETQ. The CDR3 DNA reads as TGCGCCAGCAGCCCGGGTAGGGGAATCAATGAAAAACTGTTTTTT. As protein: CASSPGRGINEKLFF.

V and J are TRBV28 and TRBJ2-3; 14 bases fit TRBD2. The CDR3 has 19 amino acids. Germline lookup yields CDR1 MDHEN and CDR2 SYDVKM. V lost 4 bases to trimming and J lost 6 bases; unmatched junction nucleotides: 15. The CDR3 region is CASSSSLYGTSGGRDTQYF. The CDR3 nucleotides read TGTGCCAGCAGTTCCTCCTTATATGGGACTAGCGGGGGTAGGGATACGCAGTATTTT.

V gene TRBV7-3 combines with J gene TRBJ2-3; no clear D. V was shortened by 2 bases and J by 1 base, with 10 bases between the two germline ends. The germline V gene has CDR1 SGHTA and CDR2 FQGTGA. This CDR3 has 15 amino acids. The chain's CDR3 is CASSLSSLGTDTQYF. Here the CDR3 DNA reads TGTGCCAGCAGCTTATCTAGTCTGGGCACAGATACGCAGTATTTT.

The chain joins TRBV2 to TRBJ2-7, with D possibly matching TRBD2 (6 bases). Trimming took 3 bases from V and 6 from J, leaving 12 bases between them. In germline, CDR1 is SNHLY, CDR2 FYNNEI. The CDR3 totals 13 residues. This CDR3 reads CASSEGGSVEQYF. The CDR3 DNA reads as TGTGCCAGCAGTGAGGGAGGTAGCGTCGAGCAGTACTTC.

The chain couples TRBV7-8 to TRBJ2-7; TRBD1 aligns across 8 bases. Losses at the gene ends were 6 bases for V and 5 bases for J; bases not matched to a gene: 9. Germline values: CDR1 SGHVS, CDR2 FQNEAQ. The CDR3 covers 14 residues. The CDR3 DNA reads as TGTGCCAGCAGTACCATGACAGGGGTAAACGAGCAGTACTTC. It specifies CASSTMTGVNEQYF.

The V call is TRBV12-3 or TRBV12-4, the J call TRBJ2-1; D not certain. The CDR3 contains 12 residues. The V end was cut by 8 bases, the J end by 4 bases, with 9 bases between. In DNA, the CDR3 is TGTGCCAGCTCGAACAGTTACAATGAGCAGTTCTTC. This translates into CASSNSYNEQFF.